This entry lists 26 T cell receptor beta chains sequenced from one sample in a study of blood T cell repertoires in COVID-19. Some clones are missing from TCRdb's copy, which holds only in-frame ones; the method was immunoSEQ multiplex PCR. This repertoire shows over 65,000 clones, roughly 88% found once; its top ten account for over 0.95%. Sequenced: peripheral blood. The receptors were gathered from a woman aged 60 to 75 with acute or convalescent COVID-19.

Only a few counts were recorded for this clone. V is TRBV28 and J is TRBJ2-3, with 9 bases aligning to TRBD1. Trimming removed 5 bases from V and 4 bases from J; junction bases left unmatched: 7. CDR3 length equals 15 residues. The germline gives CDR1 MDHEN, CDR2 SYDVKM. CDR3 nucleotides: TGTGCCAGCAGTGTTCCGGGGACAGGGCCAGATACGCAGTATTTT. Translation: CASSVPGTGPDTQYF.

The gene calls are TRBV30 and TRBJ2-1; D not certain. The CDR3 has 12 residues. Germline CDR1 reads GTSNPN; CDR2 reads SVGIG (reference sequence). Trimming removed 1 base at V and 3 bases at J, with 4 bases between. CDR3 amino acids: CAWSERYNEQFF. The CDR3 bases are TGTGCCTGGAGTGAGCGCTACAATGAGCAGTTCTTC.

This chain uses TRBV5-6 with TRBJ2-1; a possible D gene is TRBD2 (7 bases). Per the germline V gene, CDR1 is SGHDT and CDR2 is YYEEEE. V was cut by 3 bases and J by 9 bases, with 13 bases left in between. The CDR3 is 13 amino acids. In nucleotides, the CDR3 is TGTGCCAGCAGCTCCGGGGGGCGGCCTGAGCAGTTCTTC. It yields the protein CASSSGGRPEQFF.

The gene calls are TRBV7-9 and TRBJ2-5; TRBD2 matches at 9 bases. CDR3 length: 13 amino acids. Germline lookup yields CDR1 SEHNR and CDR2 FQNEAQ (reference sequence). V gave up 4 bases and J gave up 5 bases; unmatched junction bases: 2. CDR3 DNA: TGTGCCAGCAGCTCTAGCGGGGAGGAGACCCAGTACTTC. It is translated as CASSSSGEETQYF.

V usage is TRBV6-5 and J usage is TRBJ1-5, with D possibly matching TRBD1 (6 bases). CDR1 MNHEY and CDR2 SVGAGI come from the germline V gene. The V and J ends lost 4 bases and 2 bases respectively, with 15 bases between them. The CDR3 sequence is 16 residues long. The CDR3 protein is CASSSMQGPRNQPQHF. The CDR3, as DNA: TGTGCCAGCAGTTCCATGCAGGGGCCACGCAATCAGCCCCAGCATTTT.

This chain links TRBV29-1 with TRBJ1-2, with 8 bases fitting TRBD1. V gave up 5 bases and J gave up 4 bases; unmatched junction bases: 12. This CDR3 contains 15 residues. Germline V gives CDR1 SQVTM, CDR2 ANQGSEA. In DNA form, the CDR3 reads TGCAGCGTTACTGGACAGGGTATTCGTGGCTATGGCTACACCTTC. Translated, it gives CSVTGQGIRGYGYTF.

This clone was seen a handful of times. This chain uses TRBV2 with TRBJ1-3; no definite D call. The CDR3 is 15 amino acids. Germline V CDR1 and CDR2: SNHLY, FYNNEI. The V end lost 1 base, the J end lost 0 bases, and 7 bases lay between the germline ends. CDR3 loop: CASSEGVRSGNTIYF. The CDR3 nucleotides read TGTGCCAGCAGTGAAGGCGTACGCTCTGGAAACACCATATATTTT.

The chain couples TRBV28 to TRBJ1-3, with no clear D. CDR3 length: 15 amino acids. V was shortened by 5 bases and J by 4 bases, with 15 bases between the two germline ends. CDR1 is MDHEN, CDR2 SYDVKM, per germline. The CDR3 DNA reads TGTGCCAGCAGTCCCCTAGGAGGGAGAGGAAACACCATATATTTT. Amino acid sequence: CASSPLGGRGNTIYF.

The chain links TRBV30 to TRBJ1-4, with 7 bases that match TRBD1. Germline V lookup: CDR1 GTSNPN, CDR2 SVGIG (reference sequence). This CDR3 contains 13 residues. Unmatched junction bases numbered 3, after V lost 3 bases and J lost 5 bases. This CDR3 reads CAWREGQNEKLFF. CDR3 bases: TGTGCCTGGAGGGAGGGACAGAATGAAAAACTGTTTTTT.

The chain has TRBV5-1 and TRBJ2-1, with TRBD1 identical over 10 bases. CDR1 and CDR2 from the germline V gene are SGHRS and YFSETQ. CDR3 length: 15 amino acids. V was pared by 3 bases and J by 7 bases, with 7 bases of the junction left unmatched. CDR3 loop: CASSSRDRGNNEQFF. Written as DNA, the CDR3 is TGCGCCAGCAGCTCACGGGACAGGGGTAATAATGAGCAGTTCTTC.

The CDR3 here is CASSRQGGTDTQYF. CDR3 nucleotide sequence: TGTGCCAGCAGCCGACAGGGAGGCACAGATACGCAGTATTTT. The chain recombines TRBV3-1 (or the pseudogene TRBV3-2) with TRBJ2-3, with 7 bases lining up with TRBD1. The CDR3 spans 14 residues. Germline CDR1 reads LGHDT; CDR2 reads YNNKEL (reference sequence). V trimming: 4 bases; J trimming: 1 base; junction bases outside the gene matches: 2.

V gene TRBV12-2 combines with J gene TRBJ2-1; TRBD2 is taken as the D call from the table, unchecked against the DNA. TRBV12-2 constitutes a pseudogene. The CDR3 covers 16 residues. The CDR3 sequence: CASRLSESRSYNEQFF. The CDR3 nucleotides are TGTGCAAGTCGCCTATCCGAGTCACGGTCCTACAATGAGCAGTTCTTC.

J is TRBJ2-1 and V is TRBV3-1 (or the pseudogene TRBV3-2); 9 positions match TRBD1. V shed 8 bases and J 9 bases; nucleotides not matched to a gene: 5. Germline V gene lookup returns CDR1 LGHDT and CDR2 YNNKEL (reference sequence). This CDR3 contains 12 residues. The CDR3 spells CASGTGGGEQFF. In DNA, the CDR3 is TGTGCCAGCGGCACAGGGGGCGGTGAGCAGTTCTTC.

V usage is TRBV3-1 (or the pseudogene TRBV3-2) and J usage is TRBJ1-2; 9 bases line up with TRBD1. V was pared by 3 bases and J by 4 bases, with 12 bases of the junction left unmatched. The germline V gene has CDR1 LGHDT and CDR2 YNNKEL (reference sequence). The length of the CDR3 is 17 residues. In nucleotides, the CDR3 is TGTGCCAGCAGCCAGGGGGGACAGGGAAGGATCGGCTATGGCTACACCTTC. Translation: CASSQGGQGRIGYGYTF.

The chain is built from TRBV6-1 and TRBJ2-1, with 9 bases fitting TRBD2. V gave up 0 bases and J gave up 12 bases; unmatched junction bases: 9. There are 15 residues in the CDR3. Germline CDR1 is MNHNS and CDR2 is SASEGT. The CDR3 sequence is CASSEALAGWSGQFF. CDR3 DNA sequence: TGTGCCAGCAGTGAAGCGCTAGCGGGGTGGTCGGGGCAGTTCTTC.

CDR3 nucleotide sequence: TGTGCCAGCAGCATTAGAGGGCTAGCGGGGACCTACGAGCAGTACGTC. Translating it yields CASSIRGLAGTYEQYV. J is TRBJ2-7 and V is TRBV9; TRBD2 agrees at 9 bases. Germline lookup yields CDR1 SGDLS and CDR2 YYNGEE. With 4 bases clipped from V and 2 bases from J, the junction kept 10 bases outside the gene matches. The CDR3 length is 16 residues.

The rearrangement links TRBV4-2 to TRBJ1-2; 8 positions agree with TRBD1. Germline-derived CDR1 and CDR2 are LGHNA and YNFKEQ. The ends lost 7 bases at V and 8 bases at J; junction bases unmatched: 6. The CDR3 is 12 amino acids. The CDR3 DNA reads TGTGCCAGCACGAGGACAGGGAACGGCTACACCTTC. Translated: CASTRTGNGYTF.

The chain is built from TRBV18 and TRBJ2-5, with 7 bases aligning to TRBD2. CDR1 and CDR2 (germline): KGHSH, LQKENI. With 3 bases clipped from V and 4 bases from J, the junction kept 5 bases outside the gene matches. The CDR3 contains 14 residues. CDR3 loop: CASSPPGRRETQYF. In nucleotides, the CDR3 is TGTGCCAGCTCACCCCCCGGGAGGCGAGAGACCCAGTACTTC.

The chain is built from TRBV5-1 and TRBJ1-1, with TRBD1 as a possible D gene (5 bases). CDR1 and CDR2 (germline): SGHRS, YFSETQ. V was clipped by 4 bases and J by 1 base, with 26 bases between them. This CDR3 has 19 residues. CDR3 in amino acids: CASSHLSGGRLGTNTEAFF. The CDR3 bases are TGCGCCAGCAGCCACCTAAGCGGGGGACGTTTGGGGACGAACACTGAAGCTTTCTTT.

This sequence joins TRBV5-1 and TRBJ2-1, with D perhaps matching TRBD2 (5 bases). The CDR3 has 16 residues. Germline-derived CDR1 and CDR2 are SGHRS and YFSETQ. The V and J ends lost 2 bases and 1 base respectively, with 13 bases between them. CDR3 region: CASSFGVVGSYNEQFF. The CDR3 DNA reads TGCGCCAGCAGCTTCGGGGTAGTGGGTTCCTACAATGAGCAGTTCTTC.

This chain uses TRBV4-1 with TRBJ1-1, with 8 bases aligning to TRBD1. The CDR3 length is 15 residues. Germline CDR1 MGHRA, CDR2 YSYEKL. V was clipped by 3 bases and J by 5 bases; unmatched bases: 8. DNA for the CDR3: TGCGCCAGCAGCCAGTTGACAGGGGACGTTACTGAAGCTTTCTTT. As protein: CASSQLTGDVTEAFF.

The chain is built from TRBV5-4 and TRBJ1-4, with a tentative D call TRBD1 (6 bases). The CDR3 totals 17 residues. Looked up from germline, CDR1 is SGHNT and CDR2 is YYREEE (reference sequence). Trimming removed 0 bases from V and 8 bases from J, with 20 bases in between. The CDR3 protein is CASSLASAGVQGEKLFF. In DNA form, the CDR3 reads TGTGCCAGCAGCTTGGCCTCGGCAGGGGTCCAAGGGGAAAAACTGTTTTTT.

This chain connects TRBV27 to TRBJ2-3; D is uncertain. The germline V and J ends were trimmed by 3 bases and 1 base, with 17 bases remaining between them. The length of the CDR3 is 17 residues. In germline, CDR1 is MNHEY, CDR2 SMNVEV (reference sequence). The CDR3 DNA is TGTGCCAGCAGTTTCGTCCAGTATGGTCGGGGCACAGATACGCAGTATTTT. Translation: CASSFVQYGRGTDTQYF.

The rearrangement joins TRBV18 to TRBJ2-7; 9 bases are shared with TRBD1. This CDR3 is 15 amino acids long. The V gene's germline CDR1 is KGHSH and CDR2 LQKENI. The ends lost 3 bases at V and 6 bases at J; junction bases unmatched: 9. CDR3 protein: CASSPIGQGYGEQYV. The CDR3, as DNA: TGTGCCAGCTCACCGATTGGACAGGGGTATGGCGAGCAGTACGTC.

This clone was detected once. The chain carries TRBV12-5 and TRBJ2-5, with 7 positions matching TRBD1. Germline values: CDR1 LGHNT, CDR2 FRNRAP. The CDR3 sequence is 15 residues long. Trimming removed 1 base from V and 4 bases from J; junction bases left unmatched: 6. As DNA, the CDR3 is TGTGCTAGTGGTTTGGGACAGGGAGATCGAGAGACCCAGTACTTC. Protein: CASGLGQGDRETQYF.

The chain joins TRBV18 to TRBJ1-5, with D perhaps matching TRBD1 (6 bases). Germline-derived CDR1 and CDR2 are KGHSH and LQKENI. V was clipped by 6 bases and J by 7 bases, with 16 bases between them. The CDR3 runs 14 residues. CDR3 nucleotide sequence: TGTGCCAGCTCGCCAGAGGCCCAGGGGCAGCCCCAGCATTTT. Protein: CASSPEAQGQPQHF.